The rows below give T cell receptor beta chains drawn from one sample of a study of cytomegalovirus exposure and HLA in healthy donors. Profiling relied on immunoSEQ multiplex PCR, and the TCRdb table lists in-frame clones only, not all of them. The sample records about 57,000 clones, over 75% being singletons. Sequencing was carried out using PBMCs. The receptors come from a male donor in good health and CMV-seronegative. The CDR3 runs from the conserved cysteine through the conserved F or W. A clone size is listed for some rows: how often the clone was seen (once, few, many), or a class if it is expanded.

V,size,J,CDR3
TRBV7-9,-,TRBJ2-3,CASSLWTGAGTDTQYF
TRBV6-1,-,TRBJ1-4,CASNRGQDEKLFF
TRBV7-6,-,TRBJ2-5,CASSSVAGSETQYF
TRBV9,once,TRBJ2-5,CASGKIAGGVRETQYF
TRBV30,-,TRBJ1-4,CAWSVGTGGNEKLFF
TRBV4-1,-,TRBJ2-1,CASSQAPLGLAGINEQFF
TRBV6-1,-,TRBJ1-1,CASTALLNTEAFF
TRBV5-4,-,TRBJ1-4,CAGSLGGLNEKLFF
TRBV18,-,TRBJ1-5,CASSLSGNGNQPQHF
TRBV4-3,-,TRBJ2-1,CASSQEGGLRGQFF
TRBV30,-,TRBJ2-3,CAWSPPGLFSTDTQYF
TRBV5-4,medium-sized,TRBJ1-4,CASSFQGLNEKLFF
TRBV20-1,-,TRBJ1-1,CSARPFTEAFF
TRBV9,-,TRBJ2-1,CASSVPTSGGLNEQFF
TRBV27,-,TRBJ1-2,CASSLSPGTGDGYTF
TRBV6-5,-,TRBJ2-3,CASSYTDRDTQYF
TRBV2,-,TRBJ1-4,CASSRDTPTNEKLFF
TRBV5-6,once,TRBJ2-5,CASSSLRDRDQETQYF
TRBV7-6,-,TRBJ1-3,CASSPEEGNTIYF
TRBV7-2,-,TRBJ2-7,CASSRDRSFSYEQYF
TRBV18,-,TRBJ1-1,CASLTSQDTEAFF
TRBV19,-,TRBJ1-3,CASSFQGAGNTIYF
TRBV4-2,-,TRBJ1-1,CASSQDQGSNTEAFF
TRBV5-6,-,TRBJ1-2,CASSATEPNYGYTF
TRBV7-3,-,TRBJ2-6,CASSLGTHGANVLTF
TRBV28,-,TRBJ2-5,CASSLGTAYQETQYF
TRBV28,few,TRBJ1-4,CASSPGGTGSEKLFF
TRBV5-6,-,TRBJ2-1,CASSLGSSYNEQFF
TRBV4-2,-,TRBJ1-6,CASSQEDLGQNNSPLHF